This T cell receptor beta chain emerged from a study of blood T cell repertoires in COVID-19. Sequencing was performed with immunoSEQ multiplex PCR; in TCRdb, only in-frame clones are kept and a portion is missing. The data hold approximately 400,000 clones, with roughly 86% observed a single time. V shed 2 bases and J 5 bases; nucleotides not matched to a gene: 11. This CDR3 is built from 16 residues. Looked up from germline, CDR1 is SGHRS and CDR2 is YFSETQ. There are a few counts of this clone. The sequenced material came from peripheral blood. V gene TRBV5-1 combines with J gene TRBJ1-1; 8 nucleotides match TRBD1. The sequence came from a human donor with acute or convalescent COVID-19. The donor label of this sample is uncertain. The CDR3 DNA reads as TGCGCCAGCAGCTTTGAGGCGGGACAGGTCAAGACTGAAGCTTTCTTT. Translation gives CASSFEAGQVKTEAFF. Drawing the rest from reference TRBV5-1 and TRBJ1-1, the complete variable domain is KAGVTQTPRYLIKTRGQQVTLSCSPISGHRSVSWYQQTPGQGLQFLFEYFSETQRNKGNFPGRFSGRQFSNSRSEMNVSTLELGDSALYLCASSFEAGQVKTEAFFGQGTRLTVV.